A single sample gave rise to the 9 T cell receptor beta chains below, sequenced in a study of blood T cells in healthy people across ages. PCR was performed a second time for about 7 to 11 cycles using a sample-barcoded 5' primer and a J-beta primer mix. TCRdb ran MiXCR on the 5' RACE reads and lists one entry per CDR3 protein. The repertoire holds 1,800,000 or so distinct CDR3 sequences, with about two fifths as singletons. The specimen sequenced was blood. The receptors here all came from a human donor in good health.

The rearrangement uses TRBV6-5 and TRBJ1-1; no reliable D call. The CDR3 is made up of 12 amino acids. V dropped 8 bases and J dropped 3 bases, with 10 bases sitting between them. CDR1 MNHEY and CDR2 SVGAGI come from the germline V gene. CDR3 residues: CASVESYTEAFF. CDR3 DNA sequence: TGTGCCAGCGTGGAATCCTACACTGAAGCTTTCTTT.

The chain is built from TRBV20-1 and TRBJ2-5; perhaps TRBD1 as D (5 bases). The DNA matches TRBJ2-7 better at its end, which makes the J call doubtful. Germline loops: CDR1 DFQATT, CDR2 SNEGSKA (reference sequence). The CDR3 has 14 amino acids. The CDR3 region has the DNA TGCAGTGCTCCCCGCCCGATACAGGTCTACGAGCAGTACTTC. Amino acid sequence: CSAPRPIQVYEQYF.

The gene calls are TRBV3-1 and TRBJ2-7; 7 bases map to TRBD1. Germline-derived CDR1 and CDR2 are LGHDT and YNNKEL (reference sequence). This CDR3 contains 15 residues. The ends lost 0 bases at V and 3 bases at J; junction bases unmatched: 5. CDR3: CASSQDPDRLYEQYF. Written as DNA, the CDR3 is TGTGCCAGCAGCCAAGATCCGGACAGGCTCTACGAGCAGTACTTC.

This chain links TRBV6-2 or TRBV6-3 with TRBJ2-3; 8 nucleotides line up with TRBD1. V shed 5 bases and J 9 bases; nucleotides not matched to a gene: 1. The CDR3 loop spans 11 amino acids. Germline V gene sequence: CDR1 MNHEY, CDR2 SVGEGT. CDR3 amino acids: CASSRDRTQYF. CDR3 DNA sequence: TGTGCCAGCAGTCGGGACAGGACGCAGTATTTT.

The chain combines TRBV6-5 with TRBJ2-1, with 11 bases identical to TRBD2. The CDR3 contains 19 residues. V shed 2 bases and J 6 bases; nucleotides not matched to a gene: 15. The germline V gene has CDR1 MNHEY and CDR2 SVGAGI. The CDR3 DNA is TGTGCCAGCAGTTACGCTAGCGGGGGGCCCGACTCCCGATCCAATGAGCAGTTCTTC. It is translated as CASSYASGGPDSRSNEQFF.

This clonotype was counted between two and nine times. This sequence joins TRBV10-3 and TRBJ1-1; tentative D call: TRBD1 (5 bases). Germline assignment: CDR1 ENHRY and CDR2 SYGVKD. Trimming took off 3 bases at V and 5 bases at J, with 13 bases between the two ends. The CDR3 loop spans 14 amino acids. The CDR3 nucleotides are TGTGCCATCAGTGAAAGGCAGGGTGGGACTGAAGCTTTCTTT. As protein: CAISERQGGTEAFF.

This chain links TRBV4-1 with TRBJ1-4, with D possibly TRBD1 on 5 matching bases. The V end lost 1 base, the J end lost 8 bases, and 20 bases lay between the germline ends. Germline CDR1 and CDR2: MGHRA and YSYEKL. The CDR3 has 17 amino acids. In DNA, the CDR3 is TGCGCCAGCAGCCAAGTTTTCGGGGCAAGAGTTGGGGAAAAACTGTTTTTT. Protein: CASSQVFGARVGEKLFF.

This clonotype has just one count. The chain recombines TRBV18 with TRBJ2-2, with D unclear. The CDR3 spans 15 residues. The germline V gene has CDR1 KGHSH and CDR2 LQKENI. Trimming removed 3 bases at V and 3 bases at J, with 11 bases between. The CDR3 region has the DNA TGTGCCAGCTCACCTCAGCCCGCCCACACCGGGGAGCTGTTTTTT. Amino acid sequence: CASSPQPAHTGELFF.

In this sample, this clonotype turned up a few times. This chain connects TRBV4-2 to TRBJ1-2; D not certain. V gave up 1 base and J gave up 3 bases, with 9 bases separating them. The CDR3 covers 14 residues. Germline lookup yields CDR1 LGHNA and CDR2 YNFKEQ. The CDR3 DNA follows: TGTGCCAGCAGCCAAGCCCTCATGGACTATGGCTACACCTTC. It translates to CASSQALMDYGYTF.